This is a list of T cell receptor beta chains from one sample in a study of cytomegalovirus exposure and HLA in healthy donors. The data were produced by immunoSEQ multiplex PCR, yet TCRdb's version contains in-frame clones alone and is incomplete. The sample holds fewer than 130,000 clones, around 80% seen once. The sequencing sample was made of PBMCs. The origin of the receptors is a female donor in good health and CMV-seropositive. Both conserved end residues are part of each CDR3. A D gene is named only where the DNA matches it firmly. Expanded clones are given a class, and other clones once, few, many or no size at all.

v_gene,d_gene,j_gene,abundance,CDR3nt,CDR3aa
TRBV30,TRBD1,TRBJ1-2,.,TGTGCCTGGAGTCGGACAGGGGGCTATGGCTACACCTTC,CAWSRTGGYGYTF
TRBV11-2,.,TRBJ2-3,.,TGTGCCAGCAGCCGTGGAGCGGGTACGATGGATACGCAGTATTTT,CASSRGAGTMDTQYF
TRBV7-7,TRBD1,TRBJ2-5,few,TGTGCTAGCAGCTCGGGACAGGGGATTGTTGTAGAGACCCAGTACTTC,CASSSGQGIVVETQYF
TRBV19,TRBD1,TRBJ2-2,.,TGTGCCAGTACCAACCGACAGGGGGCCGGGGAGCTGTTTTTT,CASTNRQGAGELFF
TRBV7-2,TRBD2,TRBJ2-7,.,TGTGCCAGCAGCCCAACCACCAGCGGGGGATCCTACGAGCAGTACTTC,CASSPTTSGGSYEQYF
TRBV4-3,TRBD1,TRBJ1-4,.,TGCGCCAGCAGCCAAGGGGGCGGGACAGGGGTTGAAAAACTGTTTTTT,CASSQGGGTGVEKLFF
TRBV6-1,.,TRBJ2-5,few,TGTGCCAGCAGCCGGATTGGGGGCTTGGGGGAGACCCAGTACTTC,CASSRIGGLGETQYF
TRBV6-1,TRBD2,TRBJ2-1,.,TGTGCCAGCAGTTTAACCCAGGGAGGGTTCCATGAGCAGTTCTTC,CASSLTQGGFHEQFF
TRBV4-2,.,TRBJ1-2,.,TGTGCCAGCAGCCCAGGACAGTACTATGGCTACACCTTC,CASSPGQYYGYTF
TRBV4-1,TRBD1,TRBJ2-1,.,TGCGCCAGCAGCCAAGATCCGGGACAGGGGGCTTCGAGCTCCTACAATGAGCAGTTCTTC,CASSQDPGQGASSSYNEQFF
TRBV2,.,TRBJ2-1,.,TGTGCCAGCAGTGATATTTTAGCGAGGGCGGTGAGCTCCTACAATGAGCAGTTCTTC,CASSDILARAVSSYNEQFF
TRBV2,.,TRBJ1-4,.,TGTGCCAGCAGTGAGAGTTGGGGCGAAAAACTGTTTTTT,CASSESWGEKLFF
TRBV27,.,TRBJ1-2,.,TGTGCCAGCAGTGCCCGGGGAATGGATGGCTACACCTTC,CASSARGMDGYTF
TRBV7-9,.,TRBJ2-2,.,TGTGCCAGCCAAAAGGACAGGCGGGACGGGGAGCTGTTTTTT,CASQKDRRDGELFF
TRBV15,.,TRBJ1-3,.,TGTGCCACCAGCAGAGATCGAGGGTTACACACCATATATTTT,CATSRDRGLHTIYF
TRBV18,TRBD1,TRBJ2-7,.,TGTGCCAGCTCACCACAGGGGACAGGGTCCTACGAGCAGTACTTC,CASSPQGTGSYEQYF